Listed below are T cell receptor beta chains from one sample, sequenced in a study of cytomegalovirus exposure and HLA in healthy donors. The method was immunoSEQ multiplex PCR; TCRdb's version includes in-frame clones alone and lacks a portion of them. The sample holds some 140,000 clones, less than 90% seen once. The sequenced material came from PBMCs. The receptors were gathered from a man between 35 and 55 years old in good health and CMV-seronegative. The CDR3 runs from the conserved cysteine through the conserved F or W. D genes are given only for firm matches. Size is omitted from some rows. Given values are once, few, many or a class for expanded clones.

j_gene,abundance,v_gene,d_gene,CDR3nt,CDR3aa
TRBJ2-5,NA,TRBV7-2,NA,TGTGCCAGCAGCTTACCACAGGCCCGAGAGACCCAGTACTTC,CASSLPQARETQYF
TRBJ2-1,NA,TRBV5-1,TRBD2,TGCGCCAGCAGCTTGTTACCTAGCGGGAGCTCCTACAATGAGCAGTTCTTC,CASSLLPSGSSYNEQFF
TRBJ1-6,NA,TRBV5-6,NA,TGTGCCAGCAGTACAGGGTTTAGCTCCTATAATTCACCCCTCCACTTT,CASSTGFSSYNSPLHF
TRBJ2-7,NA,TRBV19,TRBD1,TGTGCCAGTAAAATGGGACAGGATTTCTACGAGCAGTACTTC,CASKMGQDFYEQYF
TRBJ2-1,NA,TRBV5-4,NA,TGTGCCAGCAGCTTGGCGTCGGCTCTAGCTCCCTCCTACAATGAGCAGTTCTTC,CASSLASALAPSYNEQFF
TRBJ2-7,NA,TRBV6-5,TRBD1,TGTGCCAGCACCTTGGGAAGGGGGCACGTGGGGGAGCAGTACTTC,CASTLGRGHVGEQYF
TRBJ2-3,NA,TRBV4-1,NA,TGCGCCAGCAGCCAAGTCCGACAGGTCACAGATACGCAGTATTTT,CASSQVRQVTDTQYF
TRBJ2-7,NA,TRBV27,NA,TGTGCCAGCAGTTTATCGGGGAGCTCCTACGAGCAGTACTTC,CASSLSGSSYEQYF
TRBJ2-1,NA,TRBV7-9,TRBD2,TGTGCCAGCAGCTTAGCGCTTAGCGGGTACAATGAGCAGTTCTTC,CASSLALSGYNEQFF
TRBJ1-3,NA,TRBV28,TRBD1,TGTGCCAGCAGTTCCCCTCGACAGGGGATCTCTGGAAACACCATATATTTT,CASSSPRQGISGNTIYF
TRBJ2-3,NA,TRBV29-1,TRBD2,TGCAGCGTTGACCAACCTACCGGGACTAGCGGGCCAGGCACAGATACGCAGTATTTT,CSVDQPTGTSGPGTDTQYF
TRBJ1-1,NA,TRBV4-1,TRBD1,TGCGCCAGCAGCCAAGACCCAAAGGGTAGGGGGCTTCAAGCTTTCTTT,CASSQDPKGRGLQAFF
TRBJ2-3,NA,TRBV19,TRBD2,TGTGCCAGTAGTCCGACTAGCGGGAGGGCGGCCTCAGGTACGCAGTATTTT,CASSPTSGRAASGTQYF
TRBJ1-6,few,TRBV4-3,NA,TGCGCCAGCAGCCAAGATCTGTGGACCCTCGCGGGAAATTCACCCCTCCACTTT,CASSQDLWTLAGNSPLHF
TRBJ2-5,NA,TRBV7-8,NA,TGTGCCAGCCAACTAGTCGGAGAGACCCAGTACTTC,CASQLVGETQYF
TRBJ2-3,NA,TRBV6-5,NA,TGTGCCAGCAGTCAAGGTCACAGGGCAGATACGCAGTATTTT,CASSQGHRADTQYF
TRBJ2-7,once,TRBV5-1,NA,TGCGCCAGCAGCTTGAACAAGAACTACGAGCAGTACTTC,CASSLNKNYEQYF